This TCR beta chain emerged from a study of cytomegalovirus exposure and HLA in healthy donors. With 5 bases removed from V and 0 bases from J, the gap between germline ends came to 11 bases. The CDR3 runs 14 residues. Per germline, CDR1 SGHNT and CDR2 YENEEA. The PCR was carried out with 60 Vbeta primers and 13 Jbeta primers. Method: immunoSEQ multiplex PCR; TCRdb's copy keeps in-frame clones and lacks some. The sample contains over 150,000 clones, roughly 80% of which appear only once. Sequenced material: PBMCs. The chain combines TRBV11-3 with TRBJ2-7, with D hard to call. The TCR comes from a man between 18 and 29 years old in good health and CMV-seronegative. CDR3 in DNA: TGTGCCAGCAGCCCGGCCGGGTTCTCCTACGAGCAGTACTTC. Residues: CASSPAGFSYEQYF.